The 8 T cell receptor beta chains in this list originate from one sample, sequenced in a study of shared clonotypes between healthy human individuals. Data came from immunoSEQ multiplex PCR; TCRdb stores just in-frame clones and leaves some out. The sample records about 2.3 million clones, approximately 95% being singletons. Material: naive CD4+ T cells from PBMCs. Sample subset: CD45RA+ positively selected. Receptor source: a man between 18 and 29 years old in good health. Some clones in this sample may be carry-over from other donors' samples.

In the case of this clone: This CDR3 is also generated by other DNA sequences in the sample. The CDR3 nucleotides are TGTGCCAGCTCACCAGTCAGGAACACTGAAGCTTTCTTT. This translates into CASSPVRNTEAFF. The chain employs TRBV18 and TRBJ1-1; D gene uncertain. CDR1 is KGHSH and CDR2 is LQKENI in the germline V gene. This CDR3 contains 13 residues. V lost 2 bases, J lost 1 base, and 5 bases lay in between.

The chain links TRBV7-9 to TRBJ2-1; D is unresolved. This CDR3 contains 18 residues. Germline values: CDR1 SEHNR, CDR2 FQNEAQ (reference sequence). Trimming left V 1 base short and J 4 bases short, with 20 bases between. CDR3 protein: CASSLGGAGPFKYNEQFF. The CDR3 DNA reads TGTGCCAGCAGCTTAGGCGGTGCAGGTCCCTTTAAATACAATGAGCAGTTCTTC.

The V gene is TRBV29-1, the J gene TRBJ1-1; the D gene is possibly TRBD1 (5 bases). Germline loops: CDR1 SQVTM, CDR2 ANQGSEA. V was clipped by 1 base and J by 4 bases, with 10 bases between them. The CDR3 loop spans 13 amino acids. The CDR3 here is CSVEVQGGTEAFF. DNA of the CDR3: TGCAGCGTTGAAGTCCAGGGAGGCACTGAAGCTTTCTTT.

The chain has TRBV25-1 and TRBJ2-5; 8 bases are a match to TRBD1. CDR3 size: 15 residues. The germline V gene encodes CDR1 MGHDK and CDR2 SYGVNS. J lost 4 bases, V lost 7 bases, and 11 bases had no gene match. The CDR3 protein is CASTPDRGGPETQYF. The DNA of the CDR3 is TGTGCCAGCACACCCGACAGGGGTGGCCCAGAGACCCAGTACTTC.

The CDR3 sequence: CASSFATPTSGSLAQYF. The CDR3 DNA sequence: TGTGCCAGCAGCTTTGCAACCCCGACTAGCGGGAGTTTGGCCCAGTACTTC. The rearrangement uses TRBV5-5 and TRBJ2-5; the match to TRBD2 covers 12 bases. V lost 2 bases and J lost 9; bases outside the gene matches: 14. Germline CDR1 is SGHKS and CDR2 is YYEKEE (reference sequence). CDR3 length: 17 amino acids.

The V and J genes are TRBV5-4 and TRBJ2-5; D might be TRBD1 (5 bases). The CDR3 consists of 14 residues. Looked up from germline, CDR1 is SGHNT and CDR2 is YYREEE (reference sequence). V was cut by 0 bases and J by 1 base, with 7 bases left in between. The CDR3 DNA is TGTGCCAGCAGCTTGGTGACAGCCCAAGAGACCCAGTACTTC. The encoded protein is CASSLVTAQETQYF. Complete variable domain (other parts from reference TRBV5-4 and TRBJ2-5): ETGVTQSPTHLIKTRGQQVTLRCSSQSGHNTVSWYQQALGQGPQFIFQYYREEENGRGNFPPRFSGLQFPNYSSELNVNALELDDSALYLCASSLVTAQETQYFGPGTRLLVL.

V usage is TRBV4-2 and J usage is TRBJ2-4, with 13 bases matching TRBD2. The CDR3 has 16 residues. With 4 bases clipped from V and 4 bases from J, the junction kept 4 bases outside the gene matches. Germline CDR1 and CDR2: LGHNA and YNFKEQ. In DNA, the CDR3 is TGTGCCAGCAGCCGTAGGACTAGCGGGAGTAAAAACATTCAGTACTTC. Amino acid sequence: CASSRRTSGSKNIQYF.

This chain uses TRBV19 with TRBJ2-7, with 7 bases identical to TRBD1. CDR3 length: 15 amino acids. Trimming took 6 bases from V and 2 from J; bases not matched to a gene: 10. CDR1 is LNHDA, CDR2 SQIVND, per germline (reference sequence). The CDR3 nucleotides read TGTGCCAGTAGCTCACCGAGGACAGGACCCTACGAGCAGTACTTC. The encoded protein is CASSSPRTGPYEQYF.